A single sample gave rise to the 5 T cell receptor beta chains below, sequenced in a study of identical twins. MiXCR, run by TCRdb on the 5' RACE reads, gives a single entry per CDR3 protein. The sample yields fewer than 900,000 distinct CDR3 sequences, roughly 20% seen once. The same sample was also studied in work on T cells expressing NK-cell markers.

Sequenced material: PBMCs. The source of these receptors is a woman under 30 in good health.

This clonotype was recorded a few times. The chain uses TRBV12-3 or TRBV12-4 and TRBJ1-2; D may be TRBD1 (5 bases). The CDR3 is 13 residues long. V was cut by 5 bases and J by 6 bases, with 13 bases left in between. CDR3 sequence reads: CASSPGPLNGYTF. Here the CDR3 DNA reads TGTGCCAGCAGTCCAGGGCCCCTAAATGGCTACACCTTC.

This clonotype was detected only a few times. The rearrangement links TRBV20-1 to TRBJ2-7; 7 bases match TRBD2. V lost 5 bases, J lost 3 bases, and 7 bases stayed unmatched. Germline V gene sequence: CDR1 DFQATT, CDR2 SNEGSKA (reference sequence). The CDR3 runs 13 residues. The CDR3 reads CSAVGGKGYEQYF. DNA for the CDR3: TGCAGTGCTGTGGGAGGGAAGGGCTACGAGCAGTACTTC.

This clonotype turned up a few times. The gene calls are TRBV6-2 or TRBV6-3 and TRBJ2-7; 9 bases match TRBD2. The CDR3 is made up of 13 amino acids. V shed 8 bases and J 6 bases; nucleotides not matched to a gene: 8. CDR1 MNHEY and CDR2 SVGEGT come from the germline V gene. The CDR3 region has the DNA TGTGCCAGCGAGAGACTAGCGGCTCCCGAGCAGTACTTC. It encodes CASERLAAPEQYF.

The chain recombines TRBV20-1 with TRBJ2-3; D perhaps matches TRBD1 (6 bases). The CDR3 is made up of 14 amino acids. Germline V gene data show CDR1 as DFQATT and CDR2 as SNEGSKA (reference sequence). The V end was cut by 2 bases, the J end by 4 bases, with 13 bases between. The CDR3 DNA sequence: TGCAGTGCTAGACGGGCAGGGGAGTCAGATACGCAGTATTTT. This translates into CSARRAGESDTQYF.

The chain couples TRBV20-1 to TRBJ2-7; no clear D gene. This CDR3 comprises 12 residues. V gave up 7 bases and J gave up 0 bases, with 10 bases separating them. Germline assignment: CDR1 DFQATT and CDR2 SNEGSKA (reference sequence). CDR3: CSGPRVSYEQYF. In DNA, the CDR3 is TGCAGTGGGCCCCGAGTCTCCTACGAGCAGTACTTC.